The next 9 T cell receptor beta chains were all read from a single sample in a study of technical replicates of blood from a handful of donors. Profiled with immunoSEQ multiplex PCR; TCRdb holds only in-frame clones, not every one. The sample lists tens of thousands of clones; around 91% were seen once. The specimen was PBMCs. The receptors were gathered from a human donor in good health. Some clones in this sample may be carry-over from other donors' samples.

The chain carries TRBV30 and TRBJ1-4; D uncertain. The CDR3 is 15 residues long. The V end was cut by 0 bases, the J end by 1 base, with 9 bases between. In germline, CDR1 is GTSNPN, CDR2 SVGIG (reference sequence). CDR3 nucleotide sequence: TGTGCCTGGAGTGTACGGGGTTTAACTAATGAAAAACTGTTTTTT. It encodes CAWSVRGLTNEKLFF.

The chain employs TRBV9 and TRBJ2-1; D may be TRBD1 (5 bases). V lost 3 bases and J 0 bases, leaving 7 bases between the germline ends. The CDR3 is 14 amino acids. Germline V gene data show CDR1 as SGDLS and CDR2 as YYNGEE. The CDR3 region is CASSGGSSYNEQFF. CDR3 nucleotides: TGTGCCAGCAGCGGGGGCAGCTCCTACAATGAGCAGTTCTTC.

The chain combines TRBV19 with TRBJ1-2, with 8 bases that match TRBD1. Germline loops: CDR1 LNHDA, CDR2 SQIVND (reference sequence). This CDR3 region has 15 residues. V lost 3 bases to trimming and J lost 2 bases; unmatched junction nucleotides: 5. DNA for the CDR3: TGTGCCAGTAGTATTGCTGACAGGGGAAACTATGGCTACACCTTC. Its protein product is CASSIADRGNYGYTF.

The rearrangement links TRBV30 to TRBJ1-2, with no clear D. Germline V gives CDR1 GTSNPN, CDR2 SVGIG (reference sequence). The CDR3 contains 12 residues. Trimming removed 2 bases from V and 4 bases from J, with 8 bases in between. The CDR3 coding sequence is TGTGCCTGGAGTCGCATAGCCTATGGCTACACCTTC. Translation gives CAWSRIAYGYTF.

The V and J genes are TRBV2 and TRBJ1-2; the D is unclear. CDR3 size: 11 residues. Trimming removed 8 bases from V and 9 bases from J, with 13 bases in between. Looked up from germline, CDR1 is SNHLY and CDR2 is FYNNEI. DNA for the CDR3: TGTGCCAGCTTGTATAGCTTGAGCTACACCTTC. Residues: CASLYSLSYTF.

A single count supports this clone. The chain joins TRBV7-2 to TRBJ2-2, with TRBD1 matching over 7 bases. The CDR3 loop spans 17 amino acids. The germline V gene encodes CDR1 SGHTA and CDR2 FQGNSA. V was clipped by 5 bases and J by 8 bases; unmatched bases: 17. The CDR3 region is CASSPQTGSHGSGELFF. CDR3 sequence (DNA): TGTGCCAGCAGCCCCCAGACAGGGAGTCATGGCTCAGGGGAGCTGTTTTTT.

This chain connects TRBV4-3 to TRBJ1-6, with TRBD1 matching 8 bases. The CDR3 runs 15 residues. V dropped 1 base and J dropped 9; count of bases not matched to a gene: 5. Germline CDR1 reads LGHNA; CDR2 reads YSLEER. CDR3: CASSQAFQGASPLHF. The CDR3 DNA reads TGCGCCAGCAGCCAAGCTTTCCAGGGGGCTTCACCCCTCCACTTT.

The CDR3 sequence is CASSPRVGEVAKNIQYF. The DNA for the CDR3 is TGTGCCAGCAGCCCACGCGTGGGTGAGGTAGCCAAAAACATTCAGTACTTC. V and J are TRBV4-2 and TRBJ2-4; D is unresolved. Germline CDR1 and CDR2: LGHNA and YNFKEQ. The CDR3 consists of 17 residues. V was shortened by 4 bases and J by 0 bases, with 16 bases between the two germline ends.

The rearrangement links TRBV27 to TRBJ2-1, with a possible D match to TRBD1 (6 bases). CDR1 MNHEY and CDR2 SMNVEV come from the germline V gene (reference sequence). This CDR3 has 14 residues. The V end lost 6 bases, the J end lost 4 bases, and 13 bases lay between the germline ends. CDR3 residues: CASSSGTSYNEQFF. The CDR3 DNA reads TGTGCCAGCAGCTCCGGGACAAGTTACAATGAGCAGTTCTTC.